This T cell receptor (beta chain) was profiled in a study of OX40 agonist ivuxolimab in advanced cancers. The data were produced by immunoSEQ multiplex PCR, yet TCRdb's version contains in-frame clones alone and is incomplete. Of approximately 50,000 clones listed, 85% to 90% are singletons. Blood samples were obtained at baseline, cycle 4 day 1, and cycle 7 day 1. As regards this clone: What it binds is unknown.

Study-level results: In the expanded peripheral T cells, antigen specificity was never determined.

Germline V lookup: CDR1 WSHSY, CDR2 SAAADI. V lost 8 bases to trimming and J lost 2 bases, with 8 bases between them. The CDR3 spans 12 residues. The chain joins TRBV10-2 to TRBJ2-3; D not certain. This TCR came from an adult with an advanced solid tumor such as melanoma, head and neck, liver or kidney cancer. The sequencing used CD4+ or CD8+ T cells sorted from blood, collected in a trial of the OX40 agonist ivuxolimab. CDR3 loop: CASGPNTDTQYF. CDR3 sequence (DNA): TGCGCCAGCGGACCAAACACAGATACGCAGTATTTT.